Here is one T cell receptor beta chain with its context. Its matching antigen is unknown. Looked up from germline, CDR1 is SGDLS and CDR2 is YYNGEE. The length of the CDR3 is 16 residues. V dropped 2 bases and J dropped 9; count of bases not matched to a gene: 11. CD8+CD57+ cell expansion had been shown by flow cytometry in patients chosen for sequencing. Every one of the patients had aplastic anemia (severe, acquired). The TCR beta profiling, which covered VDJ combination and CDR3 sequence, was carried out using genomic DNA as the template. TCRdb recomputed calls from the reads with MiXCR, one row per CDR3 protein. Of tens of thousands of distinct CDR3 sequences listed, 60% to 80% are singletons. The data are from a study of CD8+CD57+ T cells in acquired aplastic anemia. Looking at the study overall: Mean yield of DNA from sorted CD4+ and CD8+ cells was about 3.2 ug. Findings of the study overall: Fewer than 35 sequences, all CD8+ CDR3, were shared between patients and controls. For CD8+ Simpson's diversity, patients and controls showed no significant difference.

The sequencing input was sorted CD4+, CD8+, or CD8+CD57+ T cells (not recorded which) from PBMCs. This chain connects TRBV9 to TRBJ2-1; 10 bases fit TRBD2. This clonotype originated in a human donor with aplastic anemia. CDR3 bases: TGTGCCAGCAGCGTCCATAGCGGGACTAGCGTCACTGAGCAGTTCTTC. This gives the protein CASSVHSGTSVTEQFF.